A single sample is the source of the 19 T cell receptor beta chains below, sequenced in a study of PD-1 blockade in classical Hodgkin lymphoma. Every single patient, without exception, relapsed after autologous stem cell transplantation, and brentuximab vedotin exposure varied. Sequencing was performed with immunoSEQ multiplex PCR; in TCRdb, only in-frame clones are kept and a portion is missing. The table records 75,000 to 100,000 clones, 81% of them present only once. The source material was peripheral blood mononuclear cells (PBMCs), sampled before the second cycle of nivolumab. These receptors were collected from a human donor with classical Hodgkin lymphoma.

V usage is TRBV7-9 and J usage is TRBJ2-2; D perhaps matches TRBD2 (6 bases). The CDR3 loop spans 12 amino acids. Germline CDR1 and CDR2: SEHNR and FQNEAQ (reference sequence). V dropped 4 bases and J dropped 13 bases, with 13 bases sitting between them. Here the CDR3 DNA reads TGTGCCAGCAGCTCCTTAGCGGTGCGGCTGTTTTTT. Its protein is CASSSLAVRLFF.

Written as DNA, the CDR3 is TGTGCCAGCAGCTTATCGGCAGGCTCCTACGAGCAGTACTTC. This sequence encodes CASSLSAGSYEQYF. The gene calls are TRBV7-3 and TRBJ2-7; D is ambiguous. The CDR3 spans 14 residues. V was cut by 2 bases and J by 0 bases, with 8 bases left in between. The V gene's germline CDR1 is SGHTA and CDR2 FQGTGA.

This clone was observed a few times. V and J are TRBV10-2 and TRBJ2-4; 10 positions agree with TRBD2. V shed 4 bases and J 0 bases; nucleotides not matched to a gene: 3. Germline lookup yields CDR1 WSHSY and CDR2 SAAADI. The CDR3 extends over 16 amino acids. CDR3 nucleotide sequence: TGCGCCAGCAGTGGGGCTAGCGGGGGAGCCAAAAACATTCAGTACTTC. Translated, it gives CASSGASGGAKNIQYF.

V is TRBV18 and J is TRBJ1-1, with D possibly TRBD1 on 5 matching bases. V gave up 6 bases and J gave up 0 bases, with 8 bases separating them. The CDR3 extends over 13 amino acids. Germline CDR1 is KGHSH and CDR2 is LQKENI. The CDR3 DNA is TGTGCCAGCTCCGGGGGGATGAACACTGAAGCTTTCTTT. Translation: CASSGGMNTEAFF.

J is TRBJ1-1 and V is TRBV5-1; TRBD1 aligns across 7 bases. CDR1 SGHRS and CDR2 YFSETQ come from the germline V gene. The CDR3 consists of 14 residues. V lost 4 bases to trimming and J lost 2 bases; unmatched junction nucleotides: 5. As DNA, the CDR3 is TGCGCCAGCAGCCCGCGGACAGGCAACACTGAAGCTTTCTTT. Protein: CASSPRTGNTEAFF.

The chain combines TRBV9 with TRBJ2-1; 8 bases are a match to TRBD2. The CDR3 sequence is 14 residues long. The germline V gene encodes CDR1 SGDLS and CDR2 YYNGEE. V was pared by 2 bases and J by 7 bases, with 5 bases of the junction left unmatched. The CDR3 protein is CASSVQRESNEQFF. In DNA, the CDR3 is TGTGCCAGCAGCGTTCAGCGGGAGAGTAATGAGCAGTTCTTC.

The chain's CDR3 is CASSLARQFQQYF. In DNA form, the CDR3 reads TGTGCCAGTAGTCTCGCCAGACAGTTTCAGCAGTACTTC. The chain links TRBV19 to TRBJ2-7; a possible D gene is TRBD1 (5 bases). Trimming cost V 5 bases and J 8 bases, with 16 bases left between them. Per germline, CDR1 LNHDA and CDR2 SQIVND (reference sequence). The CDR3 runs 13 residues.

The chain joins TRBV5-6 to TRBJ2-7; 10 bases fit TRBD2. Looked up from germline, CDR1 is SGHDT and CDR2 is YYEEEE. Trimming removed 0 bases from V and 2 bases from J; junction bases left unmatched: 11. The CDR3 length is 18 residues. The CDR3 nucleotides read TGTGCCAGCAGCTTGGGGGCTAGCGGGGGCGGACCCACCTACGAGCAGTACTTC. This codes for CASSLGASGGGPTYEQYF. The full variable domain, with the rest looked up from reference TRBV5-6 and TRBJ2-7, is DAGVTQSPTHLIKTRGQQVTLRCSPKSGHDTVSWYQQALGQGPQFIFQYYEEEERQRGNFPDRFSGHQFPNYSSELNVNALLLGDSALYLCASSLGASGGGPTYEQYFGPGTRLTVT.

This clone has only one observation. The chain combines TRBV28 with TRBJ2-5, with TRBD2 matching over 10 bases. The CDR3 spans 15 residues. CDR1 is MDHEN, CDR2 SYDVKM, per germline. Trimming took 3 bases from V and 6 from J; bases not matched to a gene: 7. The CDR3 nucleotides read TGTGCCAGCAGTTTCGCAGCGGGAGGGCAGCAGACCCAGTACTTC. It is translated as CASSFAAGGQQTQYF.

This chain joins TRBV7-2 and TRBJ1-2; no clear D. V shed 1 base and J shed 6 bases, with 9 bases lying between them. The V gene's germline CDR1 is SGHTA and CDR2 FQGNSA. This CDR3 comprises 13 residues. CDR3: CASSLGLGNGYTF. The DNA for the CDR3 is TGTGCCAGCAGCTTAGGTCTCGGTAATGGCTACACCTTC.

This clone showed up just a few times. This chain links TRBV7-9 with TRBJ1-1; D possibly corresponds to TRBD1 (5 bases). V was pared by 5 bases and J by 1 base, with 14 bases between. From germline, CDR1 is SEHNR and CDR2 FQNEAQ (reference sequence). CDR3 length equals 15 residues. CDR3 sequence reads: CASSPGWGRNTEAFF. CDR3 bases: TGTGCCAGCAGCCCAGGGTGGGGGAGGAACACTGAAGCTTTCTTT. The variable domain in full, completed from reference TRBV7-9 and TRBJ1-1, reads DTGVSQNPRHKITKRGQNVTFRCDPISEHNRLYWYRQTLGQGPEFLTYFQNEAQLEKSRLLSDRFSAERPKGSFSTLEIQRTEQGDSAMYLCASSPGWGRNTEAFFGQGTRLTVV.

The chain employs TRBV5-1 and TRBJ2-1, with D maybe TRBD1 (5 bases). The V end was cut by 1 base, the J end by 9 bases, with 11 bases between. This CDR3 is 13 amino acids long. Germline V gene data show CDR1 as SGHRS and CDR2 as YFSETQ. CDR3 sequence (DNA): TGCGCCAGCAGCTTGCGCAGCGACAGTGAGCAGTTCTTC. It yields the protein CASSLRSDSEQFF.

This clone was found once. The chain links TRBV28 to TRBJ2-5; 9 nucleotides agree with TRBD2. Germline CDR1 and CDR2: MDHEN and SYDVKM. The V segment lost 3 bases and the J segment 5 bases; nucleotides outside the gene matches: 7. CDR3 length: 15 residues. The CDR3 nucleotides are TGTGCCAGCAGTTTCCCACTAGCGGGTTATGAGACCCAGTACTTC. It encodes CASSFPLAGYETQYF.

The chain joins TRBV2 to TRBJ2-2; 7 nucleotides agree with TRBD1. The CDR3 runs to 14 residues. V was clipped by 5 bases and J by 4 bases; unmatched bases: 4. The germline V gene encodes CDR1 SNHLY and CDR2 FYNNEI. CDR3 bases: TGTGCCAGCAGTTCCCGACAGGGCACCGGGGAGCTGTTTTTT. Amino acids: CASSSRQGTGELFF.

The rearrangement links TRBV10-3 to TRBJ2-1; D remains ambiguous. There are 12 residues in the CDR3. Trimming took off 0 bases at V and 9 bases at J, with 6 bases between the two ends. From germline, CDR1 is ENHRY and CDR2 SYGVKD. The CDR3 spells CAISESGTEQFF. The CDR3 bases are TGTGCCATCAGTGAGTCGGGAACTGAGCAGTTCTTC.

The V call is TRBV28, the J call TRBJ2-1; 7 bases map to TRBD1. The ends lost 7 bases at V and 4 bases at J; junction bases unmatched: 10. CDR3 length: 15 amino acids. Germline V gene sequence: CDR1 MDHEN, CDR2 SYDVKM. The CDR3 coding sequence is TGTGCCAGCAACCTCGGGGACAGACTATACAATGAGCAGTTCTTC. Protein sequence: CASNLGDRLYNEQFF.

V is TRBV30 and J is TRBJ1-1; possibly TRBD1 for D (5 bases). Trimming left V 4 bases short and J 2 bases short, with 8 bases between. Germline-derived CDR1 and CDR2 are GTSNPN and SVGIG (reference sequence). CDR3 size: 12 residues. The CDR3 nucleotides are TGTGCCTGGACCTGGGACAACACTGAAGCTTTCTTT. It translates to CAWTWDNTEAFF. Using reference TRBV30 and TRBJ1-1 for the parts outside the CDR3, the full variable domain is SQTIHQWPATLVQPVGSPLSLECTVEGTSNPNLYWYRQAAGRGLQLLFYSVGIGQISSEVPQNLSASRPQDRQFILSSKKLLLSDSGFYLCAWTWDNTEAFFGQGTRLTVV.

The chain couples TRBV7-9 to TRBJ2-3, with a possible D match to TRBD2 (5 bases). Germline-derived CDR1 and CDR2 are SEHNR and FQNEAQ (reference sequence). V was trimmed by 0 bases and J by 5 bases, leaving 9 bases between them. CDR3 length: 14 residues. In nucleotides, the CDR3 is TGTGCCAGCAGCTTAGCGCGCGGAGGAGATACGCAGTATTTT. Translating gives CASSLARGGDTQYF.

This chain uses TRBV10-3 with TRBJ1-1; a weak D match, TRBD1 (6 bases). Looked up from germline, CDR1 is ENHRY and CDR2 is SYGVKD. The CDR3 runs to 16 residues. Trimming removed 0 bases at V and 1 base at J, with 12 bases between. CDR3: CAISESGTGRNTEAFF. DNA of the CDR3: TGTGCCATCAGTGAGTCAGGTACAGGGAGGAACACTGAAGCTTTCTTT.